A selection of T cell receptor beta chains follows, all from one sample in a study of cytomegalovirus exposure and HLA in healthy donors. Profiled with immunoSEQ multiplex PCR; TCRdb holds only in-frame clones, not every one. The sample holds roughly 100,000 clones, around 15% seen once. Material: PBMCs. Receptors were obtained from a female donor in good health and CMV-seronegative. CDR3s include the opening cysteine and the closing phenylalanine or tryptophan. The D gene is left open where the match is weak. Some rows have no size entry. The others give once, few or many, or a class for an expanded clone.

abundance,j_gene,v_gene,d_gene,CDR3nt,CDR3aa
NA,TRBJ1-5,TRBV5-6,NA,TGTGCCAGCAGCTTCGGACAGCTCAATCAGCCCCAGCATTTT,CASSFGQLNQPQHF
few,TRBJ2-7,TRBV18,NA,TGTGCCAGCTCCCCCGACAGGGAGCAGTACTTC,CASSPDREQYF
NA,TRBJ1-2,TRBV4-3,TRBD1,TGCGCCAGCAGCCAGCCGGGACAGGGGCCCTATGGCTACACCTTC,CASSQPGQGPYGYTF
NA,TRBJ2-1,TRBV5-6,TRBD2,TGTGCCAGCAGCTTGGAGGCTAGCGGGGGGTACAATGAGCAGTTCTTC,CASSLEASGGYNEQFF
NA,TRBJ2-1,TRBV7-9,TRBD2,TGTGCCAGCAGCTTAGCTGGGCTAGCGGGGGGCCCTTACAATGAGCAGTTCTTC,CASSLAGLAGGPYNEQFF
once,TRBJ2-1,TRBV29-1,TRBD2,TGCAGCGCCAGAAGGTCGGGGGGGCCTAACAATGAGCAGTTCTTC,CSARRSGGPNNEQFF
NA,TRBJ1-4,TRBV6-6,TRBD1,TGTGCCAGCACCGTGACAGGGTTTAATGAAAAACTGTTTTTT,CASTVTGFNEKLFF
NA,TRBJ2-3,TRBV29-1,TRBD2,TGCAGCGTTGAGACTAGCGGGAGAGGTACGCAGTATTTT,CSVETSGRGTQYF
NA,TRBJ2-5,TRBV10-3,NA,TGTGCCATCAGTGACTGGCAGGGAGAGACCCAGTACTTC,CAISDWQGETQYF
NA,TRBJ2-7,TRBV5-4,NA,TGTGCCAGCAGCCCCCCAAGGGGGAACGAGCAGTACTTC,CASSPPRGNEQYF
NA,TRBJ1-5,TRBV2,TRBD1,TGTGCCAGCAGAGCACAGGGGGGAGGAAATCAGCCCCAGCATTTT,CASRAQGGGNQPQHF
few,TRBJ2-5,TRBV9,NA,TGTGCCAGCAGCGTAGAGGACGGGGATGGGGAGACCCAGTACTTC,CASSVEDGDGETQYF
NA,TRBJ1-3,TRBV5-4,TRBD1,TGTGCCAGCAGCTTGCGGGACAGGGGGCGCATTGGAAACACCATATATTTT,CASSLRDRGRIGNTIYF
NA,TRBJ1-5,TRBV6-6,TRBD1,TGTGCCAGCAGTAGCCCTACAGGGGGCGCCTATCAGCCCCAGCATTTT,CASSSPTGGAYQPQHF
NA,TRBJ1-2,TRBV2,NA,TGTGCCAGCAGTGAGTCTGCTAATTTGGGGGCGCGGGGCTACACCTTC,CASSESANLGARGYTF
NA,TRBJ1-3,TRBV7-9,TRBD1,TGTGCCAGCAGCCAGACAGGGTTTAGCGGAAACACCATATATTTT,CASSQTGFSGNTIYF
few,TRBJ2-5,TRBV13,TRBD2,TGTGCCAGCAGCTTAGGTGTGGGAGGGCAAGAGACCCAGTACTTC,CASSLGVGGQETQYF
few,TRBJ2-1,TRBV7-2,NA,TGTGCCAGCAGCTTAAGGGGGGGCTCCTACAATGAGCAGTTCTTC,CASSLRGGSYNEQFF
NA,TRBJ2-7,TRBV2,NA,TGTGCCAGCAACGAGCGGCAACCCGATGGGCAGTACTTC,CASNERQPDGQYF
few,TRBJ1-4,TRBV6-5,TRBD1,TGTGCCAGCATGGGACAGGGGAGTGGGAAACTGTTTTTT,CASMGQGSGKLFF
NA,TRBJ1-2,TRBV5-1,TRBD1,TGCGCCAGCAGCTTGAGTCAGGGGGTTATTGGCTACACCTTC,CASSLSQGVIGYTF
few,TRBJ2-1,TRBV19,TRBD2,TGTGCCAGTAGTATGCCCAGCCTAGCGGGGGAAGGCCCCAAGGAAACTTACAATGAGCAGTTCTTC,CASSMPSLAGEGPKETYNEQFF
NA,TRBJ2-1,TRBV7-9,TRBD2,TGTGCCAGCAGCTCGATGAGGGCGGGAGGGCCTCAAAATGAGCAGTTCTTC,CASSSMRAGGPQNEQFF
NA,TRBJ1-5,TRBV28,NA,TGTGCCAGCAGTTTAACCACGGCCGGAGGCAATCAGCCCCAGCATTTT,CASSLTTAGGNQPQHF
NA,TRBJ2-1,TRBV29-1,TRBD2,TGCAGCGTGGCTAGCGGGAGCCTCTACAATGAGCAGTTCTTC,CSVASGSLYNEQFF
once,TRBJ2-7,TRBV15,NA,TGTGCCACCAGCTCCCACCCCCCTAGCGTAAGGGCCTACGAGCAGTACTTC,CATSSHPPSVRAYEQYF
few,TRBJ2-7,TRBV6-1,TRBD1,TGTGCCAGCAGAAGGGGACAGGGAACCTACGAGCAGTACTTC,CASRRGQGTYEQYF
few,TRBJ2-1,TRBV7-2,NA,TGTGCCAGCAGCTTATCGGGAGCGGTATCCTACAATGAGCAGTTCTTC,CASSLSGAVSYNEQFF
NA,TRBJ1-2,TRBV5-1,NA,TGCGCCAGCAGCGATCCCGACGGAGCTAACTATGGCTACACCTTC,CASSDPDGANYGYTF
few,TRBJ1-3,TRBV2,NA,TGTGCCAGCAGTACCGGACAGAGCTCTGGAAACACCATATATTTT,CASSTGQSSGNTIYF
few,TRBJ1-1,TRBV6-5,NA,TGTGCCAGCAGTACCAGTGGAACCAGGGCTGAAGCTTTCTTT,CASSTSGTRAEAFF
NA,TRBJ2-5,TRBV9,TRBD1,TGTGCCAGCAGCGTAGACAGGGGGCAAGAGACCCAGTACTTC,CASSVDRGQETQYF
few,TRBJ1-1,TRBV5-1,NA,TGCGCCAGCAGCTTGGAACAGCCGAACACTGAAGCTTTCTTT,CASSLEQPNTEAFF
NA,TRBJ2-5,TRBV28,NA,TGTGCCAGCAGTTTAGGACAGAGCCGAGAGACCCAGTACTTC,CASSLGQSRETQYF
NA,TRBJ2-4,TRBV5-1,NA,TGCGCCAGCAGCTTGGGTCCAGAAAACATTCAGTACTTC,CASSLGPENIQYF
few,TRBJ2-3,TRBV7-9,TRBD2,TGTGCCAGCAGCTTAGGCGGGGGGTTAGCAGATACGCAGTATTTT,CASSLGGGLADTQYF
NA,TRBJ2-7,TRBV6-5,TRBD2,TGTGCCAGCAGTTACGGACTAGCGGACCGCGAGCAGTACTTC,CASSYGLADREQYF
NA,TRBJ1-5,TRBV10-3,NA,TGTGCCATCAGTGAGTCGGGTGGTGAGGGTACCGGCAATCAGCCCCAGCATTTT,CAISESGGEGTGNQPQHF
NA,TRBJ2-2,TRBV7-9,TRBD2,TGTGCCAGCAGCTTATATGGCGGGAGGGCGCGCACCGGGGAGCTGTTTTTT,CASSLYGGRARTGELFF
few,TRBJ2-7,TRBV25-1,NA,TGTGCCAGCAAGGGGGATTCCCACGAGCAGTACTTC,CASKGDSHEQYF
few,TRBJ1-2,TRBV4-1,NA,TGCGCCAGCAGCCAAGAGGGCTGGAACTATGGCTACACCTTC,CASSQEGWNYGYTF
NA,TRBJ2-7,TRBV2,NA,TGTGCCAGCAGCAGGGGACGGATCTACGAGCAGTACTTC,CASSRGRIYEQYF
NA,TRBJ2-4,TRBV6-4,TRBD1,TGTGCCAGCAGTGAGCAACTTAGGGGGCAATGGGGCAAAAACATTCAGTACTTC,CASSEQLRGQWGKNIQYF
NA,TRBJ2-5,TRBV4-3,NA,TGCGCCAGCAGCCAAGAGGTCCAGGGAAGGTACCAAGAGACCCAGTACTTC,CASSQEVQGRYQETQYF
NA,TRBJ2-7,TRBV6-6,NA,TGTGCCAGCAGTGCTCCGGGACAAGAGACCTACGAGCAGTACTTC,CASSAPGQETYEQYF
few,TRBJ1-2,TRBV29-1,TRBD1,TGCAGCGCTACCTTTAGGAATTGGGACAGAAATCCAAACTATGGCTACACCTTC,CSATFRNWDRNPNYGYTF
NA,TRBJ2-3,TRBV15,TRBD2,TGTGCCACCAGCAGAGATTGGGCGGAGCGGGAGGGGACAGATACGCAGTATTTT,CATSRDWAEREGTDTQYF
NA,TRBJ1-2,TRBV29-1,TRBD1,TGCAGCGTTGCGGACAGGGGCTATGGCTACACCTTC,CSVADRGYGYTF
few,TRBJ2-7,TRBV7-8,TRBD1,TGTGCCAGCAGCTTAGCACAACAGGGGGTAGGCTACGAGCAGTACTTC,CASSLAQQGVGYEQYF
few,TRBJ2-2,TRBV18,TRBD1,TGTGCCAGCTCACCAAGCGGACAGGAAAACACCGGGGAGCTGTTTTTT,CASSPSGQENTGELFF
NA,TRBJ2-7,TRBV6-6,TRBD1,TGTGCCAGCACCCAAGTTTGGGACAGGGGGTCCTACGAGCAGTACTTC,CASTQVWDRGSYEQYF